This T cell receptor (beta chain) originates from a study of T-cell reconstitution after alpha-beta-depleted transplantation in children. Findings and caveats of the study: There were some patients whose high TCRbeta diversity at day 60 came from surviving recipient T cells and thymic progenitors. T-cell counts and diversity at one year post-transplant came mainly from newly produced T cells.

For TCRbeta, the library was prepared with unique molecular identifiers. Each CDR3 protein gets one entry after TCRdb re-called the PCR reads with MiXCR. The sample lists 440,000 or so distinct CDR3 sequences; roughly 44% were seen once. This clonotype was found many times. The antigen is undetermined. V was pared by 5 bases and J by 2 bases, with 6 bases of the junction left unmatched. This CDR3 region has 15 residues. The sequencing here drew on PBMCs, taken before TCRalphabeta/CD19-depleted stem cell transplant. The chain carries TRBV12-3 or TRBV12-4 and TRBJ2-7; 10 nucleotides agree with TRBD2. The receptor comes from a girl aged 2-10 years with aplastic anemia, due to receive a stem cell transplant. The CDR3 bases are TGTGCCAGCAGTGGGGGACTAGCGAGAACCTACGAGCAGTACTTC. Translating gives CASSGGLARTYEQYF.